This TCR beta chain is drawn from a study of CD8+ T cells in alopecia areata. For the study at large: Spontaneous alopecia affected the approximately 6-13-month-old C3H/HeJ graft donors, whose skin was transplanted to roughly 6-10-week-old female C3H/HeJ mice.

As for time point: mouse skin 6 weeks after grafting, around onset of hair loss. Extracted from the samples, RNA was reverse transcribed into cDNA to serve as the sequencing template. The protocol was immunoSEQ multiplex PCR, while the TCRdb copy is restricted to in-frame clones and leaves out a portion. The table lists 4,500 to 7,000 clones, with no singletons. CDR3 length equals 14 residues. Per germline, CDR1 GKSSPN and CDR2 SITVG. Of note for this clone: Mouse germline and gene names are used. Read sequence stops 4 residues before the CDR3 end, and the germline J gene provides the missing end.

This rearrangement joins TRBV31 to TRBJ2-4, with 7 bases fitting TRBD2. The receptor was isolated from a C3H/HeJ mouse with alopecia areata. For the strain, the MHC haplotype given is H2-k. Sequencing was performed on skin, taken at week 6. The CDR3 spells CAWSPRGGENTLYF. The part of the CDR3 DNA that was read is TGTGCCTGGAGCCCTCGGGGGGGTGAAAAC.